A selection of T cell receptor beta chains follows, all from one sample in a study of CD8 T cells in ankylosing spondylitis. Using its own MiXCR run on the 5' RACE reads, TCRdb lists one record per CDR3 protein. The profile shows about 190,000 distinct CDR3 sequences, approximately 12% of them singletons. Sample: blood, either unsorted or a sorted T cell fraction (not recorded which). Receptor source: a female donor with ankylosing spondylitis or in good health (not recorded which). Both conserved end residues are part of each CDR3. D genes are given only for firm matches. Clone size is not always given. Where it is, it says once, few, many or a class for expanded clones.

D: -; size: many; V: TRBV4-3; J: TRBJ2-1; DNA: TGCGCCAGCAGCTCGGAGGGCCCGTATTACAATGAGCAGTTCTTC; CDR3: CASSSEGPYYNEQFF
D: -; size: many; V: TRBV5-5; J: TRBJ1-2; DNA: TGTGCCAGCAGCGCCACCCGAGTCCTCGATGGCTACACCTTC; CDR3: CASSATRVLDGYTF
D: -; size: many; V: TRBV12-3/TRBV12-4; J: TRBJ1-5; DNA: TGTGCCAGCAGTTTTAACAGGGGCAATCAGCCCCAGCATTTT; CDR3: CASSFNRGNQPQHF
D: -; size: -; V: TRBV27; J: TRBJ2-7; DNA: TGTGCCAGCAGTCCCGGGCGAACTGCCGGAATCTACGAGCAGTACTTC; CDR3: CASSPGRTAGIYEQYF
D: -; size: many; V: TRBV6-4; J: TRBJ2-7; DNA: TGTGCCAGCAGTTTAGGGCGGGACGAGCAGTACTTC; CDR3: CASSLGRDEQYF
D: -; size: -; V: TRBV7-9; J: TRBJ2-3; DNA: TGTGCCAGCACCGGGGGACAGTACACAGATACGCAGTATTTT; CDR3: CASTGGQYTDTQYF
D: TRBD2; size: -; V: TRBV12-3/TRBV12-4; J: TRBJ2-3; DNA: TGTGCCAGCAGTTTTGATCGTCTAGCGGGAGATACGCAGTATTTT; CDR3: CASSFDRLAGDTQYF
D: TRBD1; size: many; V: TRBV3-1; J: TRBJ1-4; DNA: TGTGCCAGCAGCCAAGCAGGACAGGGGGCAGGAAAACTGTTTTTT; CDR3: CASSQAGQGAGKLFF
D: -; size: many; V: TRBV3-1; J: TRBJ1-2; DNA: TGTGCCAGCAGCCCCCGGGGAAAGTCCTATGGCTACACCTTC; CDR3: CASSPRGKSYGYTF
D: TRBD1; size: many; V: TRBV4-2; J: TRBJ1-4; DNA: TGTGCCAGCAGCCAAGTGGCAGGGGGGAATGAAAAACTGTTTTTT; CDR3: CASSQVAGGNEKLFF
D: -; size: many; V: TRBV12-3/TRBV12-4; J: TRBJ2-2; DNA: TGTGCCAGCAGTTTCGCGCAGGTTGCGAACACCGGGGAGCTGTTTTTT; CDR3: CASSFAQVANTGELFF
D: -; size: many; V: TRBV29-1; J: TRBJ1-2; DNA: TGCAGCGTTGTGGAAGACTATGGCTACACCTTC; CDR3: CSVVEDYGYTF
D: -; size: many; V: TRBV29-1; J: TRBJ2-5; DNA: TGCAGCGTTGGGGCAGGGCCGGAAGAGACCCAGTACTTC; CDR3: CSVGAGPEETQYF
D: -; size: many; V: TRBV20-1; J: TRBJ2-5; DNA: TGCAGTGCTCCGTTTTCGGGATTAGGAGAGACCCAGTACTTC; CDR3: CSAPFSGLGETQYF
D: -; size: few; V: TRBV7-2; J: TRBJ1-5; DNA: TGTGCCAGCAGCGCCTCCATAGGCCTCAATCAGCCCCAGCATTTT; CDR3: CASSASIGLNQPQHF
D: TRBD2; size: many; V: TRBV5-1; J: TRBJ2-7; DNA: TGCGCCAGCAGCTTTGGGGCCTACGGACTAGCGGCCTTCTCCTACGAGCAGTACTTC; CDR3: CASSFGAYGLAAFSYEQYF
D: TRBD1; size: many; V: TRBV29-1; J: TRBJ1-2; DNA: TGCAGCGTTGATAACGGCAGGGGGATTGGCTATGGCTACACCTTC; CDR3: CSVDNGRGIGYGYTF
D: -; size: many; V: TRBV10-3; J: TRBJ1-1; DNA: TGTGCCATCACCACCCGACCAGGGGACACTGAAGCTTTCTTT; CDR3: CAITTRPGDTEAFF
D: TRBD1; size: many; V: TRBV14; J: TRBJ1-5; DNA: TGTGCCAGCAGCCAAACAGGGGGAAGCAATCAGCCCCAGCATTTT; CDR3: CASSQTGGSNQPQHF
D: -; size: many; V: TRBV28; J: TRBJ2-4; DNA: TGTGCCAGCAGCCCTGGGGGGGCCAAAAACATTCAGTACTTC; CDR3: CASSPGGAKNIQYF
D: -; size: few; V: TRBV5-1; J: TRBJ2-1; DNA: TGCGCCAGCAGCTTGGGCGGCGTCAATGAGCAGTTCTTC; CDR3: CASSLGGVNEQFF
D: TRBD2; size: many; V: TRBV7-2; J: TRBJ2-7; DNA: TGTGCCAGCAGACTAGCGGGAAGCTACGAGCAGTACTTC; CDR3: CASRLAGSYEQYF
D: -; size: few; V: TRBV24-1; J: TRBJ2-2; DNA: TGTGCCACCAGTGATTTAGACGGCGCGAACACCGGGGAGCTGTTTTTT; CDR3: CATSDLDGANTGELFF
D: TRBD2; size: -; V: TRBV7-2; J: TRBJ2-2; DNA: TGTGCCAGCAGCTTGAGACTAGCGGGCACCGGGGAGCTGTTTTTT; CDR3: CASSLRLAGTGELFF
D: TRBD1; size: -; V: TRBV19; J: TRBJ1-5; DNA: TGTGCCAGTAGTTGGCGGCAGGGGGGCAGTCAGCCCCAGCATTTT; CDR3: CASSWRQGGSQPQHF
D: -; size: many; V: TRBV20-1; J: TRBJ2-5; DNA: TGCAGTGCTAGAGATGTGAGCACAGACCAAGGGACCCAGTACTTC; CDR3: CSARDVSTDQGTQYF
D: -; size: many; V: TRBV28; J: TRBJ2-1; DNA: TGTGCCAGCAGCTTCCAATTTGTTGAGCAGTTCTTC; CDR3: CASSFQFVEQFF
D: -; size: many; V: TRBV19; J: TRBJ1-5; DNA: TGTGCCAGTAGTATCTTAAATAGCAATCAGCCCCAGCATTTT; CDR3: CASSILNSNQPQHF
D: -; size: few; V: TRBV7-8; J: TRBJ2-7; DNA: TGTGCCAGCAGCTTATCTGACGGATCCTACGAGCAGTACTTC; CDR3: CASSLSDGSYEQYF
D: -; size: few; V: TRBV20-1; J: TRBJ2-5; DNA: TGCAGTGCTAGCCGGGACGGTCAAGAGACCCAGTACTTC; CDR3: CSASRDGQETQYF
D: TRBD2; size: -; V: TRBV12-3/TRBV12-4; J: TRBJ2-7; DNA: TGTGCCAGCAGATTAACTAGCGGGAGTCGGGAGCAGTACTTC; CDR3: CASRLTSGSREQYF
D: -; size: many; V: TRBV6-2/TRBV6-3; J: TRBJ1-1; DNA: TGTGCCAGCAGTTACTCCGGGGGGCGTACTGAAGCTTTCTTT; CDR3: CASSYSGGRTEAFF
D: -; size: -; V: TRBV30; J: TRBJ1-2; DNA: TGTGCCTGGAGTAAGAAGGACTATGGCTACACCTTC; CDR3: CAWSKKDYGYTF
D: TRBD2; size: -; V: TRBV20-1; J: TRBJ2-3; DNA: TGCTGTGCTAGAGCCCGGACTAGCGGGAGTGTCGCAGATACGCAGTATTTT; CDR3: CCARARTSGSVADTQYF
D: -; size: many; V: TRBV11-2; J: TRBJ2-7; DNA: TGTGCCAGCAGCTTAGAGGCTTCAGGGATGGGTTCCTACGAGCAGTACTTC; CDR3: CASSLEASGMGSYEQYF
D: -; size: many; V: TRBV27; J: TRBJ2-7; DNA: TGTGCCAGCAGTTTCGTGGGGCGTACCTACGAGCAGTACTTC; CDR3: CASSFVGRTYEQYF
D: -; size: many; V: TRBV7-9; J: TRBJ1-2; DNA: TGTGCCAGCAGCTTACGGGAAATAAACCGCGTCTATGGCTACACCTTC; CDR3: CASSLREINRVYGYTF
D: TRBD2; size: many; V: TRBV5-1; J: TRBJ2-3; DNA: TGCGCCAGCAGCTTGGGACGGCTAGCGGGCACAGATACGCAGTATTTT; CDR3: CASSLGRLAGTDTQYF
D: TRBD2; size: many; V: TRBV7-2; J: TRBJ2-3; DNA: TGTGCCAGCAGGCCCGGCGGTGTCTTCCTAGCGGAGTATACGCAGTATTTT; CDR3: CASRPGGVFLAEYTQYF
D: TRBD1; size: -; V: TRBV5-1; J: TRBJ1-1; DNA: TGCGCCAGCAGCTTGGTTGGGACAGAAAACACTGAAGCTTTCTTT; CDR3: CASSLVGTENTEAFF
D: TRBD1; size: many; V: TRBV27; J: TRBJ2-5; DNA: TGTGCCAGTACCGGGACAGGGGGCGGTCAGACCCAGTACTTC; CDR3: CASTGTGGGQTQYF
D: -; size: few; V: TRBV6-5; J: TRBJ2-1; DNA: TGTGCCAGCAGTTACTCGTTGGCGCCCGGGGTTTTCGGGGGAGAGCAGTTCTTC; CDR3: CASSYSLAPGVFGGEQFF
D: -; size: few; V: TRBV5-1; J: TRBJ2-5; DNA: TGCGCCAGCAGCTTGGGGTCCGTGTCTGGGGAGACCCAGTACTTC; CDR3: CASSLGSVSGETQYF
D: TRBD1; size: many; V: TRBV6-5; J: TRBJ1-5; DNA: TGTGCCAGCAGTTCCGACAGGGTGCGGTATCAGCCCCAGCATTTT; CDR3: CASSSDRVRYQPQHF
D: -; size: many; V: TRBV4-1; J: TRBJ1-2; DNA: TGCGCCAGCAGCCAAGACTTTAACTATGGCTACACCTTC; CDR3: CASSQDFNYGYTF
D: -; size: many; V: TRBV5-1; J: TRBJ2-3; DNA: TGCGCCAGCAGCACGCCGGGACGACAAGTTGATACGCAGTATTTT; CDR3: CASSTPGRQVDTQYF
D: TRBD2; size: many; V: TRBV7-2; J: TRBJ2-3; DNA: TGTGCCAGCAGACAAAGCGGGAGATTCACAGATACGCAGTATTTT; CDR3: CASRQSGRFTDTQYF
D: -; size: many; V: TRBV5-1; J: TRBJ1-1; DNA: TGCGCCAGCAGCTTGGCGGGGAACACTGAAGCTTTCTTT; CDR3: CASSLAGNTEAFF
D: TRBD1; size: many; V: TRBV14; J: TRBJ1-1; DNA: TGTGCCAGCAGCCAAGTTGCAGGGGGGGGAACTGAAGCTTTCTTT; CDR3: CASSQVAGGGTEAFF
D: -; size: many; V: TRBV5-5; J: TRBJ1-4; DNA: TGTGCCAGCAGCTTGGGATCCTCGGGGGAAAAACTGTTTTTT; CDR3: CASSLGSSGEKLFF
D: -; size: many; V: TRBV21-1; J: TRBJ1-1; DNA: TGTGCCAGCAGCAAAGCCGATGACGGGACGGCGAACACTGAAGCTTTCTTT; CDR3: CASSKADDGTANTEAFF
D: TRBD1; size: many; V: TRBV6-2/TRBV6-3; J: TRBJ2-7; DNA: TGTGCCAGCAGCCAGACAGGGACCTCCTACGAGCAGTACTTC; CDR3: CASSQTGTSYEQYF
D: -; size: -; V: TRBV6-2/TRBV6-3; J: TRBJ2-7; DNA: TGTGCCAGCAGTCGAAACCGGGACCGATACGAGCAGTACTTC; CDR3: CASSRNRDRYEQYF
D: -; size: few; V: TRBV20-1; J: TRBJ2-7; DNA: TGCAGTGCGAGAGCCCTATCCTACGACGAGCAGTACTTC; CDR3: CSARALSYDEQYF
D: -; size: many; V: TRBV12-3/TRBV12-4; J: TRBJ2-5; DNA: TGTGCCAGCAGTTCACGGATCAACTCCCCAGAGACCCAGTACTTC; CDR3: CASSSRINSPETQYF
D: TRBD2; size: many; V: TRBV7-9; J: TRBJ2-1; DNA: TGTGCCAGCAGCTCGGGCGGGCTAGCGGGAGAAGTAAGTGAGCAGTTCTTC; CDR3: CASSSGGLAGEVSEQFF
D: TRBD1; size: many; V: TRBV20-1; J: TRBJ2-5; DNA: TGCAGTGCTAGTAGGTCAGATACAGGGGTAGAGACCCAGTACTTC; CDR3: CSASRSDTGVETQYF
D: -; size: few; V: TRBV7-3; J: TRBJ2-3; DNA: TGTGCCAGCAGCTTACTTTCCGGGACCGGGAGCACAGATACGCAGTATTTT; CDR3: CASSLLSGTGSTDTQYF
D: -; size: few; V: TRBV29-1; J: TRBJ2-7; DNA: TGCAGCGTGCGACGGTCGGCCTACGAGCAGTACTTC; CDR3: CSVRRSAYEQYF
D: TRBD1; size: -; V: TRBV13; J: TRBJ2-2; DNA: TGTGCCAGCAGCCACGACAGGGGGCGAAGGGCCGGGGAGCTGTTTTTT; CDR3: CASSHDRGRRAGELFF